The present T cell receptor (beta chain) was sequenced within a study of shared clonotypes between healthy human individuals. As defined, naive CD8 cells were CD45RO-negative and positively selected for CCR7, with terminally differentiated effector memory CD45RA+ cells excluded. The germline V gene encodes CDR1 SGHRS and CDR2 YFSETQ. This CDR3 is 13 amino acids long. V shed 4 bases and J shed 2 bases, with 8 bases lying between them. Profiled with immunoSEQ multiplex PCR; TCRdb holds only in-frame clones, not every one. Of about 1,800,000 clones in the sample, around 96% were seen once. The clonotype was recovered from a man aged 18 to 30 in good health. The rearrangement links TRBV5-1 to TRBJ2-3; possibly TRBD2 for D (6 bases). The sequenced sample was naive CD8+ T cells sorted from blood. The CDR3 DNA follows: TGCGCCAGCAGCGGGAGGCCCACAGATACGCAGTATTTT. This codes for CASSGRPTDTQYF. Supplemented by reference TRBV5-1 and TRBJ2-3, the full variable domain reads KAGVTQTPRYLIKTRGQQVTLSCSPISGHRSVSWYQQTPGQGLQFLFEYFSETQRNKGNFPGRFSGRQFSNSRSEMNVSTLELGDSALYLCASSGRPTDTQYFGPGTRLTVL.